The source of this T cell receptor (beta chain) is a study of blood T cell repertoires in COVID-19. Study background: Italy, Spain and the United States were the sources of the convalescent and acute COVID-19 samples.

Germline values: CDR1 MNHNY, CDR2 SVGAGI (reference sequence). With 8 bases removed from V and 2 bases from J, the gap between germline ends came to 6 bases. There are 11 residues in the CDR3. Authors' methods: Nucleated cell counts were estimated from reference gene primer amplification. This table comes from immunoSEQ multiplex PCR, and its TCRdb copy is limited to in-frame clones, with some not included. Clonal size and the V and J genes are those of that table, whereas D and trimming came from the DNA. The table includes roughly 160,000 clones, roughly 91% detected once. This sequence originates from a man between 18 and 29 years old with acute or convalescent COVID-19. The sample comprised peripheral blood. This chain joins TRBV6-6 and TRBJ2-5, with a tentative D call TRBD2 (5 bases). In DNA form, the CDR3 reads TGTGCCAGCCGCGGGCAAGAGACCCAGTACTTC. It is translated as CASRGQETQYF.